This T cell receptor beta chain derives from a study of cytomegalovirus exposure and HLA in healthy donors. General study results and limits: TCR beta V- and J-gene trimming was later associated with a missense DCLRE1C variant. Several of the most significant clusters appeared, in a later analysis, to be linked to common viral pathogens. A later examination showed that TCR association rates differed by HLA locus, with DRB1 most and HLA-C fewest. Donors were assumed by presence/absence analyses to have roughly uniform sequencing depth.

J was trimmed by 8 bases and V by 4 bases; bases with no gene match: 6. This CDR3 spans 12 amino acids. The germline CDR1 and CDR2 sequences are SQVTM and ANQGSEA. This clone was observed a single time. No antigen is known for it. PCR was performed using 60 Vbeta and 13 Jbeta primers. Sequencing was performed with immunoSEQ multiplex PCR; in TCRdb, only in-frame clones are kept and a portion is missing. The data contain about 180,000 clones, about 82% of them singletons. The TCR originated in a woman between 25 and 40 years old in good health and CMV-seronegative. The sequenced sample consisted of PBMCs. The genes are TRBV29-1 and TRBJ1-1, with TRBD1 identical over 8 bases. Here the CDR3 DNA reads TGCAGCGTTGGACAGGGGATCCCCGAAGCTTTCTTT. Translated: CSVGQGIPEAFF.